The rows below give T cell receptor beta chains drawn from one sample of a study of patients and donors after allogeneic stem cell transplantation. TCRdb reprocessed the RT-PCR reads via MiXCR and lists one record per CDR3 protein. The repertoire holds roughly 960,000 distinct CDR3 sequences, with 15% to 20% as singletons. The material sequenced was blood, either unsorted or a sorted T cell fraction (not recorded which). All receptors come from a human donor who was either an allogeneic HSCT recipient or a stem cell or donor lymphocyte infusion donor (not recorded which). It is not recorded whose cells these are; they may come from a transplant donor. Both conserved end residues are trimmed from each CDR3.

V | CDR3
TRBV4-1 | ASSQDVGRTYEQY
TRBV11-2 | ASRAGLAQETQY
TRBV6-1 | ASSEELSGTVSSYEQY
TRBV18 | ASSGQENTEAF
TRBV7-3 | ASSLMGRGTEAF
TRBV20-1 | SACFLAGSTDTQY
TRBV20-1 | SAGVVSDTQY
TRBV2 | ASSEEWGVGETQY
TRBV19 | ASSMGTGTDTQY
TRBV12-3/TRBV12-4 | ASLGDGRYNEQF
TRBV5-1 | ASSRQLRDNDEQF
TRBV3-1 | ASWASGEQETQY
TRBV4-3 | ASSQGLRGGQVHEQF
TRBV10-3 | AISESGKNIQY
TRBV7-8 | ASSLLQGARTWADEQY
TRBV12-3/TRBV12-4 | ATSTRMNTEAF
TRBV15 | ATSPRDSYNEQF
TRBV9 | ASSVGREGQGEQF
TRBV12-3/TRBV12-4 | ASSLGSGRAKTGELF
TRBV9 | ASNMEETQY
TRBV20-1 | SARDRVAGTYEQY
TRBV27 | ASRGSGGGYGYT
TRBV20-1 | SARRGASGEETQY
TRBV9 | ASSAQKMGQGNTDTQY
TRBV12-3/TRBV12-4 | ASEDGSSYEQY
TRBV11-2 | ASSLASWYTGELF
TRBV27 | ASRPNVQGTSTDTQY
TRBV20-1 | SAIYLIPGHNPNTEAF
TRBV3-1 | ASSHRGSLNTGELF
TRBV5-1 | ASSPGTEQETQY
TRBV25-1 | ASNGLYEQY
TRBV20-1 | SARRGFRGAHPQETQY
TRBV20-1 | SARTGVNQPQH
TRBV13 | ASSLMPGRGYT
TRBV4-1 | ASSQDGQGKQY
TRBV25-1 | ASSRRGSYEQY
TRBV2 | ASSVYEQF
TRBV7-6 | ASSLKGQGNGYT
TRBV12-3/TRBV12-4 | ASRKRGDSNQPQH
TRBV2 | ASSRLAGLSTDTQY
TRBV12-3/TRBV12-4 | ASSTGRPGGGYT
TRBV7-9 | ASNAQEGEEKLF
TRBV6-1 | ASSPYAGAETQY
TRBV20-1 | SARVSGLYEQY
TRBV15 | ATSRGHSHYEQY
TRBV10-3 | AISGQGSSYEQY
TRBV4-3 | ASSQVYGTDTQY
TRBV29-1 | SAGGDTEAF
TRBV5-1 | ASSLTGDVGTEAF
TRBV12-3/TRBV12-4 | ASSPGQGRPQPQH
TRBV30 | AWSVLAGQYEQY
TRBV25-1 | ASSDDRVRTDTQY
TRBV12-3/TRBV12-4 | ASSLGLAGANEQF